This T cell receptor beta chain was recovered during a study of shared clonotypes between healthy human individuals (dated by TCRdb to 2020 to 2021). For the wider study: Three men and a couple of women, aged 18 to 49 years, made up the cohort. Each donor's leukapheresis produced roughly between roughly 0.85 and 10 billion PBMCs. To estimate repertoire size and how much clonotypes are shared between individuals, the study performed deep sequencing of blood TCR repertoires from roughly five healthy adults. Different laboratories and diverse techniques were used to prepare libraries and sequence TCR repertoires, to increase sequencing depth and limit assay-specific biases. Per donor, three plates each were used for CD4 naive and CD4 memory, two for CD8 naive, and one for CD8 memory. What the work shows at the level of the full study, not this receptor alone: Sampling was restricted to blood, and TCR repertoires in tissue are likely to differ from TCR repertoires in blood. Naive subsets generally had larger estimated clonotype richness than memory subsets did. Rarefaction of sorted-subset datasets indicated incomplete sequencing despite the large sequencing depth. Pairwise subsampling indicated that sequencing depth was expected to affect the degree of clonotype sharing among donors. When several donors were compared, the shared fraction of clonotypes was 5% to 6.5% for naive CD4, more than 3% for naive CD8, about 2.4% for memory CD4, and around 0.37% for memory CD8. Compared with non-shared clonotypes, clonotypes shared by all four sorted-subset donors had higher generation probabilities. Because the study included a small number of donors, the genetic and exposure-history diversity represented was limited.

This clone was found once. It lacks a known antigen. No quality values exist for individual bases; no much larger clone is one base distant. Using the deep immunoSEQ assay, TCR CDR3 regions were amplified from genomic DNA by multiplex PCR. Extracted genomic DNA from each cell subset was spread evenly across all wells of several immunoSEQ 96-well plates, with each plate serving as a replicate. For sorted subsets, roughly 190 ng of genomic DNA, equivalent to around 30,000 T cell genomes, went into each replicate PCR. Purified libraries were measured with a Qubit 3.0 fluorometer, size-checked on a Bioanalyzer 2100, and measured again with the KAPA Library Quantification kit. Every immunoSEQ 96-well plate was sequenced on a dedicated single-read 150-cycle Illumina NextSeq 550 flow cell. Per the authors' processing: Because the immunoSEQ output included only junctional sequences and no quality scores, the filtering could not be the same as the filtering used for full-length reads. To assign V/J genes and CDR3, sequences were annotated using PyIR, a Python wrapper for IgBLAST v1.9, with IMGT germline references. Reads were filtered out if the reads had weak V/J assignments (E-value above 1e-6), no CDR3, stop codons, out-of-frame junctions, or ambiguous translated residues. V3J clonotypes were defined by identical inferred V gene, J gene, and CDR3 amino acid sequence. Percentage overlap between repertoires was calculated by dividing the number of shared unique clonotypes by the size of the smaller repertoire. Richness of each repertoire was evaluated using RTK rarefaction, the Chao1 estimator, and Recon v2.1 estimates of unobserved clonotypes. OLGA was used to compute generation probabilities for all TCRbeta clonotypes that the gDNA method yielded from a few donors. Sourced from immuneACCESS, this table was stored by TCRdb with only in-frame sequences that have V and J called. A share of the clones is absent; for the studies checked, an unresolved V gene accounts for under half, and the remainder has no known explanation. Clonal size and the V and J genes are those of that table, whereas D and trimming came from the DNA. This sample comprises 2 million to 3 million clones, 93% of them detected only once. The top ten hold more than 0.35% of the sample.

The donors were healthy, HIV-negative adults who had no recently reported acute infections or vaccinations. Every donor was a Caucasian adult residing in Nashville, Tennessee, USA. CD4+ T cells were enriched by magnetic negative selection; naive cells were then positively selected on CD45RA, and the negative fraction formed the memory subset. Blood was obtained by leukapheresis, after which PBMCs were separated by Ficoll-Histopaque density gradient centrifugation and cryopreserved in liquid nitrogen vapor phase. Analytical flow cytometry was used to check the purity and quantity of every magnetically sorted T cell population. From each sorted fraction, genomic DNA was isolated and quantified by UV absorbance on a Nanodrop 2000c. Sequences were obtained from naive CD4+ T cells from PBMCs. This specimen's cell subset or site label, interpreted: CD45RA+ positively selected. The sequence came from a man younger than 35 in good health. Some clones in this sample may be carry-over from other donors' samples.

The nucleotide sequence reads TGTGCTAGTGGTTTGGTACTTTTTGGGCAGGGAAAAACTAACTATGGCTACACCTTC. This gives the protein CASGLVLFGQGKTNYGYTF. The chain employs TRBV12-5 and TRBJ1-2; TRBD1 might be the D gene, on 5 matching bases. Reading from cysteine to phenylalanine, the CDR3 counts 19 amino acids. Of the read, only the CDR3 DNA is kept; its 57 bases are in frame from base 1. Based on the germline V gene, the CDR1 and CDR2 sequences are LGHNT and FRNRAP. V is clipped by 0 bases and J by 0 bases, and the sequence between their germline boundaries is 20 bases long.